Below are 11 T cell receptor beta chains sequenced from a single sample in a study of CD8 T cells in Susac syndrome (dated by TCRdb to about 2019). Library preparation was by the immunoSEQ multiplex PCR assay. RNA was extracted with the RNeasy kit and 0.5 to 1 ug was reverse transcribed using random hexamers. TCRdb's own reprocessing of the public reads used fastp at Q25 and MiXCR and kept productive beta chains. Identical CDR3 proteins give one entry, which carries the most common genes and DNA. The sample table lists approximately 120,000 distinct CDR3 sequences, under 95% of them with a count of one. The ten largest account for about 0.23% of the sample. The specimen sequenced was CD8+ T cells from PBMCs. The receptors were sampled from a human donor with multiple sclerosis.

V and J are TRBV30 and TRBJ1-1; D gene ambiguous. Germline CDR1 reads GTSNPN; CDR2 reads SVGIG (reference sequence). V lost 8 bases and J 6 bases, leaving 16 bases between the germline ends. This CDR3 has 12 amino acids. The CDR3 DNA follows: TGTGCCGTAGGAAGCTTTGGGGCTGAAGCTTTCTTT. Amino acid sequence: CAVGSFGAEAFF.

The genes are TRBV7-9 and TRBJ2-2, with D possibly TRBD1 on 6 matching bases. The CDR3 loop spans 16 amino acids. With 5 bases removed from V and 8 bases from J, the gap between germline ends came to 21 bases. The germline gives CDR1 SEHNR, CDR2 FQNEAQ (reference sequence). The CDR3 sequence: CASSPPETGLIGELFF. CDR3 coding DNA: TGTGCCAGCAGCCCTCCGGAGACAGGTTTGATAGGGGAGCTGTTTTTT.

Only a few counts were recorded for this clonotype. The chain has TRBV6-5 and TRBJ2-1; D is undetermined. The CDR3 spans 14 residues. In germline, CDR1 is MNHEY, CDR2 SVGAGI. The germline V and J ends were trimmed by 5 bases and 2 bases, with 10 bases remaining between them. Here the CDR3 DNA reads TGTGCCAGCAGTCCCCTGGGCCCCTACAATGAGCAGTTCTTC. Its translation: CASSPLGPYNEQFF.

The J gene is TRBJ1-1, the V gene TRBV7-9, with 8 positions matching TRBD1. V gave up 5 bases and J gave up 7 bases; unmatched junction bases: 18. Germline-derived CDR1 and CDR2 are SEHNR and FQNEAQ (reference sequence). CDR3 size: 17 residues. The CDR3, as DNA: TGTGCCAGCAGCCCAGGTCGTGGACAGGGTTTGTTTGGTGAAGCTTTCTTT. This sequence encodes CASSPGRGQGLFGEAFF.

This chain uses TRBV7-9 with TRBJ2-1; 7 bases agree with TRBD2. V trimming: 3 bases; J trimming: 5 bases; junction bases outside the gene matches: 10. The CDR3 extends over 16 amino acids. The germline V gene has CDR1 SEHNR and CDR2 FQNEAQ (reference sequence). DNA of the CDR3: TGTGCCAGCAGCTTCCCAGGCGGGAGTCCCGACAATGAGCAGTTCTTC. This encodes CASSFPGGSPDNEQFF.

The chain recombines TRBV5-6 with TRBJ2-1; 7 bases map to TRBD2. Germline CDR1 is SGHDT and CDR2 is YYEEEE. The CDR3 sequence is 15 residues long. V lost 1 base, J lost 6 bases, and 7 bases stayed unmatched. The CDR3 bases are TGTGCCAGCAGCTTGCTGCGGGAGCTTCTCAATGAGCAGTTCTTC. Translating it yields CASSLLRELLNEQFF.

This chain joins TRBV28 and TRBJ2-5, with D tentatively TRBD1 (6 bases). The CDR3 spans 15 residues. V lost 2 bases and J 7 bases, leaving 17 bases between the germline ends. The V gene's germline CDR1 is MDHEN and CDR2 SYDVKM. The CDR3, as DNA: TGTGCCAGCAGTTTAGGGGCAGGGGTAGGTGGGACCCAGTACTTC. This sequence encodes CASSLGAGVGGTQYF. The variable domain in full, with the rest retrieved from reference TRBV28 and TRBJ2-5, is DVKVTQSSRYLVKRTGEKVFLECVQDMDHENMFWYRQDPGLGLRLIYFSYDVKMKEKGDIPEGYSVSREKKERFSLILESASTNQTSMYLCASSLGAGVGGTQYFGPGTRLLVL.

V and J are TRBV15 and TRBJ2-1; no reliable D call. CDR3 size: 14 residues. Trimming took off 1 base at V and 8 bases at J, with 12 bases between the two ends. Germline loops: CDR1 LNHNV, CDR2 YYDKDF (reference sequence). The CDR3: CATSRVPPLDEQFF. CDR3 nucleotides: TGTGCCACCAGCAGAGTACCACCCTTGGATGAGCAGTTCTTC.

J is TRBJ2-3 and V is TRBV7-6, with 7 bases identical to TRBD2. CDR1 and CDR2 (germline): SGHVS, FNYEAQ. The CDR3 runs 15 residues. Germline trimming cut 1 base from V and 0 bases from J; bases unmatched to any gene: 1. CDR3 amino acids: CASSLVSGSTDTQYF. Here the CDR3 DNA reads TGTGCCAGCAGCTTAGTTAGCGGGAGCACAGATACGCAGTATTTT. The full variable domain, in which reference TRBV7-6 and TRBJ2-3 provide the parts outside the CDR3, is GAGVSQSPRYKVTKRGQDVALRCDPISGHVSLYWYRQALGQGPEFLTYFNYEAQQDKSGLPNDRFSAERPEGSISTLTIQRTEQRDSAMYRCASSLVSGSTDTQYFGPGTRLTVL.

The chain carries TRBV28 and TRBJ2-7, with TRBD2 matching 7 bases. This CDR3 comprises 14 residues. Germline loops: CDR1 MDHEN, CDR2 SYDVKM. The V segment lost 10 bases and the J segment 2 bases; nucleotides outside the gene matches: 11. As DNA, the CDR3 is TGTGCCACTCTGGGGACTACCTATACCTACGAGCAGTACTTC. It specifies CATLGTTYTYEQYF.

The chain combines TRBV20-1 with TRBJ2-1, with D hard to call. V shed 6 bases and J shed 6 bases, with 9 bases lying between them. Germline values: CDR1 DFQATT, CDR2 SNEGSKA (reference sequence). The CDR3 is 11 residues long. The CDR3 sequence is CSALSFNEQFF. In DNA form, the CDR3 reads TGCAGTGCCCTAAGTTTCAATGAGCAGTTCTTC.